A single T cell receptor (beta chain) is shown here with its context. Its specificity is not known. The study ran the assay at deep level. Original handling: ImmunoSEQ supplied junction-only sequences lacking quality scores, so filtering was different. Method: immunoSEQ multiplex PCR; TCRdb's copy keeps in-frame clones and lacks some. Clonal size and the V and J genes are those of that table, whereas D and trimming came from the DNA. The data contain roughly 2,500,000 clones, 90% to 95% of them seen just once; the ten biggest clones take up about 0.38%. Deletions cut 4 bases from V and 2 bases from J, with 7 bases between. The CDR3 sequence is 13 residues long. The germline CDR1 and CDR2 sequences are SGHDN and FVKESK. This sample is part of a study of shared clonotypes between healthy human individuals. Broader study findings: Clonotype sharing among donors likely depends on sequencing depth. It was the non-shared clonotypes that had lower generation probabilities than clonotypes shared by all four donors.

This clonotype was obtained from a man younger than 30 in good health. Some clones in this sample may be carry-over from other donors' samples. The chain has TRBV14 and TRBJ2-3; D not resolved. The sequenced material came from naive CD4+ T cells from PBMCs. Subset noted: CD45RA+ positively selected. CDR3 bases: TGTGCCAGCAGCCGAACTTACACAGATACGCAGTATTTT. Amino acids: CASSRTYTDTQYF.